The following is a TCR beta chain sequence with its context. The antigen is not known. With 60 Vbeta and 13 Jbeta primers, the PCR was carried out. Sequencing was performed with immunoSEQ multiplex PCR; in TCRdb, only in-frame clones are kept and a portion is missing. Of about 100,000 clones in the sample, under 85% were seen once. Germline CDR1 is SGHNT and CDR2 is YYREEE (reference sequence). The CDR3 contains 17 residues. V lost 0 bases and J lost 7; bases outside the gene matches: 9. The sample comes from a study of cytomegalovirus exposure and HLA in healthy donors. Study conclusions and caveats: In vitro, a few CMV-associated chains proved specific for CMV antigens. Later examination showed HLA-associated TCR beta chains had greater clonal expansion than equally common others.

This chain uses TRBV5-4 with TRBJ2-1; TRBD2 aligns across 11 bases. The clonotype comes from a man in his forties or fifties in good health and CMV-seronegative. The sequenced sample consisted of PBMCs. The CDR3 DNA follows: TGTGCCAGCAGCTTGGGGTTGGCTAGCGGGGGGTTGAATGAGCAGTTCTTC. It translates to CASSLGLASGGLNEQFF.